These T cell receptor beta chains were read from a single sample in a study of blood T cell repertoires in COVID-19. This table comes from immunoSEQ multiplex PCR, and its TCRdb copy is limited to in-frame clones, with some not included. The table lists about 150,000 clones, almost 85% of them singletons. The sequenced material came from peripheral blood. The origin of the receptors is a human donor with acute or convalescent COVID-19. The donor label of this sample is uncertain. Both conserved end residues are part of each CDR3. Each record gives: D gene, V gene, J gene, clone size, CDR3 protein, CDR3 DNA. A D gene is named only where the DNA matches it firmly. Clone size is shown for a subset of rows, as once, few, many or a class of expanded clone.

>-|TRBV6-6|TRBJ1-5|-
CASSRDTYSNQPQHF
TGTGCCAGCAGTCGGGACACTTATAGCAATCAGCCCCAGCATTTT
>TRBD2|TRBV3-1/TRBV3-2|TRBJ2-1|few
CASSQRSTSGRNEQFF
TGTGCCAGCAGCCAAAGGTCGACTAGCGGCCGGAATGAGCAGTTCTTC
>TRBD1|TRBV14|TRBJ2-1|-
CASSFELRGEQFF
TGTGCCAGCAGCTTTGAGCTCAGGGGGGAGCAGTTCTTC
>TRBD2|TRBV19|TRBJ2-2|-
CASSRGGNQHTGELFF
TGTGCCAGTAGCCGCGGGGGGAATCAGCACACCGGGGAGCTGTTTTTT
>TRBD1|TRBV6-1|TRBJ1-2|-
CASSEAQQGVGTF
TGTGCCAGCAGTGAGGCACAGCAGGGGGTTGGGACCTTC
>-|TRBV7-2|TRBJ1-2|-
CASSQRGSGGYTF
TGTGCCAGCAGTCAAAGGGGGTCCGGCGGCTACACCTTC
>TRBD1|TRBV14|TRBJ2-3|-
CASSPRGFRDTQYF
TGTGCCAGCAGCCCCAGGGGGTTTAGGGATACGCAGTATTTT
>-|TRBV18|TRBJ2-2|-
CASSPRGTPRTGELFF
TGTGCCAGCTCACCAAGGGGGACCCCTCGAACCGGGGAGCTGTTTTTT
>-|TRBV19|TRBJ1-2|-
CASTYHAQGSNYGYTF
TGTGCCAGTACCTACCACGCCCAGGGCTCTAACTATGGCTACACCTTC
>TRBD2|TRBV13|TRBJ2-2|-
CASSFFPSGNTGELFF
TGTGCCAGCAGCTTTTTTCCTAGCGGGAACACCGGGGAGCTGTTTTTT
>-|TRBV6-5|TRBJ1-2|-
CASRGITGTGYTF
TGTGCCAGCAGGGGGATTACAGGGACTGGCTACACCTTC
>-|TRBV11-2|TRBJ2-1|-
CASSLGTGHNSYNEQFF
TGTGCCAGCAGCTTAGGAACGGGACACAACTCCTACAATGAGCAGTTCTTC
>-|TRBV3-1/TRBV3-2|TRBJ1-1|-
CASSHLQADLTEAFF
TGTGCCAGCAGCCACTTACAGGCAGACCTCACTGAAGCTTTCTTT
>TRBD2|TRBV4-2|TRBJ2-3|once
CASSQRTSVVTDTQYF
TGTGCCAGCAGCCAGAGGACTAGCGTAGTCACAGATACGCAGTATTTT
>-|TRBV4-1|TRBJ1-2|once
CASSQDQGRGYTF
TGCGCCAGCAGCCAAGATCAGGGGCGAGGCTACACCTTC
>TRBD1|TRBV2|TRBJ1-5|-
CASGRDRRNQPQHF
TGTGCCAGCGGGCGGGACAGGCGAAATCAGCCCCAGCATTTT
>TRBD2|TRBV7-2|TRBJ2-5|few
CASSLVAGGGETQYF
TGTGCCAGCAGCTTAGTTGCGGGGGGAGGAGAGACCCAGTACTTC
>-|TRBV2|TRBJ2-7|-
CASSAQGGGYEQYF
TGTGCCAGCAGTGCTCAGGGAGGTGGGTACGAGCAGTACTTC
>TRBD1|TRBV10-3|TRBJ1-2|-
CAISGDRAFIDYGYTF
TGTGCCATCAGTGGGGACAGGGCGTTTATAGACTATGGCTACACCTTC
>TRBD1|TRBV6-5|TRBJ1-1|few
CASGQGARTEAFF
TGTGCCAGCGGACAGGGGGCTAGGACTGAAGCTTTCTTT
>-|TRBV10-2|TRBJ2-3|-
CASSAPQTSTDTQYF
TGCGCCAGCAGTGCTCCGCAGACTAGCACAGATACGCAGTATTTT
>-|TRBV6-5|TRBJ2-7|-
CASSLEPSYEQYF
TGTGCCAGCAGTCTCGAGCCCTCCTACGAGCAGTACTTC
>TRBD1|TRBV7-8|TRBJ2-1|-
CASSPDRARGEQFF
TGTGCCAGCAGCCCTGACAGGGCGAGGGGTGAGCAGTTCTTC
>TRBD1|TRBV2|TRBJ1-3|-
CASREQTGAAGTIYF
TGTGCCAGCAGGGAACAGACAGGGGCCGCCGGCACCATATATTTT
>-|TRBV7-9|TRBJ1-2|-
CASSRDTQLSYGYTF
TGTGCCAGCAGCCGCGACACCCAACTCTCCTATGGCTACACCTTC
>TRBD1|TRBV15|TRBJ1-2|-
CATSRDPRDRGNGYTF
TGTGCCACCAGCAGAGATCCCCGAGACAGGGGGAATGGCTACACCTTC
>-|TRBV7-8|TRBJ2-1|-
CASSLEFRGRGSYNEQFF
TGTGCCAGCAGCTTAGAGTTCAGGGGTAGAGGGTCCTACAATGAGCAGTTCTTC
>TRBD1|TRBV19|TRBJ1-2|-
CASRPLTGDNNYGYTF
TGTGCCAGTAGGCCCCTTACAGGGGACAATAACTATGGCTACACCTTC
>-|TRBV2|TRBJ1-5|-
CASILSRGSSQPQHF
TGTGCCAGCATCCTGTCCCGGGGTAGCAGCCAGCCCCAGCATTTT
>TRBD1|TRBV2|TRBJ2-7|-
CASSEAGRGPYEQYF
TGTGCCAGCAGTGAAGCGGGCAGGGGGCCCTACGAGCAGTACTTC
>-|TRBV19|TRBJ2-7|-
CASSIDPRKPHEQYF
TGTGCCAGTAGTATAGATCCGAGGAAACCCCACGAGCAGTACTTC
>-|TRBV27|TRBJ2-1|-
CASSFGVRSYNEQFF
TGTGCCAGCAGTTTTGGAGTCCGCTCCTACAATGAGCAGTTCTTC
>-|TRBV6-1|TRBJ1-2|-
CASSEQGTYGYTF
TGTGCCAGCAGTGAACAGGGGACCTATGGCTACACCTTC
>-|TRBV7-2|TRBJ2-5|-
CASSRSVGQVETQYF
TGTGCCAGCAGCCGCTCGGTCGGTCAGGTGGAGACCCAGTACTTC
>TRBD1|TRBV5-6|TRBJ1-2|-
CASSPDGQVNYGYTF
TGTGCCAGCAGCCCGGATGGACAGGTCAACTATGGCTACACCTTC